This entry describes one T cell receptor (beta chain). The same CDR3 is also encoded by other DNA sequences in this sample. Trimming removed 3 bases from V and 6 bases from J, with 11 bases in between. The CDR3 loop spans 13 amino acids. Germline CDR1 reads LNHDA; CDR2 reads SQIVND (reference sequence). These data belong to a study of cytomegalovirus exposure and HLA in healthy donors. Method: immunoSEQ multiplex PCR; TCRdb's copy keeps in-frame clones and lacks some. The sample lists some 110,000 clones, about 83% occurring once. The donors were members of the validation cohort comprising approximately 110 subjects, separate from the approximately 630-subject first cohort.

Input material: PBMCs. The rearrangement uses TRBV19 and TRBJ1-2; D is undetermined. The TCR sequence derives from a man aged 18 to 35 in good health and CMV-seronegative. CDR3 coding DNA: TGTGCCAGTAGTATTCGGGGAAGGGATGGCTACACCTTC. It yields the protein CASSIRGRDGYTF. The entire variable domain, with the rest obtained from reference TRBV19 and TRBJ1-2, is as follows: DGGITQSPKYLFRKEGQNVTLSCEQNLNHDAMYWYRQDPGQGLRLIYYSQIVNDFQKGDIAEGYSVSREKKESFPLTVTSAQKNPTAFYLCASSIRGRDGYTFGSGTRLTVV.